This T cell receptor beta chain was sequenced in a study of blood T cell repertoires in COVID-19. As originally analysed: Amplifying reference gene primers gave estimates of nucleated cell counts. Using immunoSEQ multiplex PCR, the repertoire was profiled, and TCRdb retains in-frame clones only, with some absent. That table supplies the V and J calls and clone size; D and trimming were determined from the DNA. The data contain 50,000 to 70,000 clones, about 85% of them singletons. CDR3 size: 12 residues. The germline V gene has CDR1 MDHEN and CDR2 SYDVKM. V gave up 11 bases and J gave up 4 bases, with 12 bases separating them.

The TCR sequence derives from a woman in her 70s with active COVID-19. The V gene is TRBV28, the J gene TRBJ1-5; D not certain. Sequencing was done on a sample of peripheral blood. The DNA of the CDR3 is TGTGCCGCACTCTCCGGGAATCAGCCCCAGCATTTT. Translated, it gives CAALSGNQPQHF.